Sequencing of this T cell receptor (beta chain) was carried out in a study of OX40 agonist ivuxolimab in advanced cancers. V shed 9 bases, J shed 2 bases, and the junction held 9 bases outside the gene matches. This CDR3 is built from 14 residues. Germline-derived CDR1 and CDR2 are MDHEN and SYDVKM. Repertoires were generated with immunoSEQ multiplex PCR, while TCRdb's copy carries only in-frame clones and drops some. The sample has 100,000 to 120,000 clones, roughly 87% seen once. The chain joins TRBV28 to TRBJ2-5; TRBD1 aligns across 7 bases. The starting material was CD4+ or CD8+ T cells sorted from blood, obtained in a trial of the OX40 agonist ivuxolimab. This clonotype was sampled from an adult with an advanced solid tumor such as melanoma, head and neck, liver or kidney cancer. CDR3 residues: CASSTSQGQETQYF. Here the CDR3 DNA reads TGTGCCAGTAGTACCTCACAGGGGCAAGAGACCCAGTACTTC.